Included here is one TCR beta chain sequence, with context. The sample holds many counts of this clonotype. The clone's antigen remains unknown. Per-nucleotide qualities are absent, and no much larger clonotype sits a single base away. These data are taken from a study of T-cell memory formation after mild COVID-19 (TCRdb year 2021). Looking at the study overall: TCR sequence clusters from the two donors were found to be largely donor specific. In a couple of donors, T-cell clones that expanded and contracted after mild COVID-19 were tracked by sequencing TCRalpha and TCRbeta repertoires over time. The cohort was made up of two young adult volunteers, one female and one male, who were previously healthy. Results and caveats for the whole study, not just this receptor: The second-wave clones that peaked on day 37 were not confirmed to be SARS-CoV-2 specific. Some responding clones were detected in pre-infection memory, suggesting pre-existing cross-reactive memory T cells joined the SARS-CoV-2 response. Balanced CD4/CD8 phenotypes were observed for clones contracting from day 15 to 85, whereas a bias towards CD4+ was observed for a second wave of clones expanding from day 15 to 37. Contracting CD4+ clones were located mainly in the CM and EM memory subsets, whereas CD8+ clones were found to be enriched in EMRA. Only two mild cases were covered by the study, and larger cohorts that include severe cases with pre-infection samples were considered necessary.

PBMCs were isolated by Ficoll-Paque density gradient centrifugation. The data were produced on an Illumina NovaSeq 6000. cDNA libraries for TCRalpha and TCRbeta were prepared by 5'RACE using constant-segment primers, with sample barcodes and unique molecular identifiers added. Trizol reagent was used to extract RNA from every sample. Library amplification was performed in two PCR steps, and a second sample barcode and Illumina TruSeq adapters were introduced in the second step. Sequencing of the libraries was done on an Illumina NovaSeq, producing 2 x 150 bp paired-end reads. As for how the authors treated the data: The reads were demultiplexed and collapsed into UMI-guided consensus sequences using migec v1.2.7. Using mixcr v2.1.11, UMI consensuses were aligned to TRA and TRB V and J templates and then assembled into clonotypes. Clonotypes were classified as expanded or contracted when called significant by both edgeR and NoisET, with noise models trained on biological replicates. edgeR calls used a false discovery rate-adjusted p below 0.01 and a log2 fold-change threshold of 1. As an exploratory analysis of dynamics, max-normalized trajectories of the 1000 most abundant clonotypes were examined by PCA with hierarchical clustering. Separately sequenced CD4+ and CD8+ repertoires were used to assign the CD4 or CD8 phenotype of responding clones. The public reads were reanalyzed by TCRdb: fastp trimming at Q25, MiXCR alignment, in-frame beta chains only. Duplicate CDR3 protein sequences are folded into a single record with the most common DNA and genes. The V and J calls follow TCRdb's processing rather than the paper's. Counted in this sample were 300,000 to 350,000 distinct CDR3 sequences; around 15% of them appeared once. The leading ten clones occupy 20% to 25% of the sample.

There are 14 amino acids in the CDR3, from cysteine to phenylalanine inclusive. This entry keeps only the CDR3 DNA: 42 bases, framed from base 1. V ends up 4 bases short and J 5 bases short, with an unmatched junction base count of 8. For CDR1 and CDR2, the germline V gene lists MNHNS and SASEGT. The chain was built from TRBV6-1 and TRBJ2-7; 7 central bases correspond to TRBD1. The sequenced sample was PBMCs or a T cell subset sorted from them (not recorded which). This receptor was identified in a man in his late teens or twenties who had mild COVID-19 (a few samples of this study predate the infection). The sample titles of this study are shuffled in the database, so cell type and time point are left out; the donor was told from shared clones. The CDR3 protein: CASSARQGWDEQYF. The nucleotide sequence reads TGTGCCAGCAGTGCTCGACAGGGCTGGGACGAGCAGTACTTC.